This T cell receptor beta chain was retrieved from a study of shared T cell receptors in the human thymus (dated by TCRdb to the early 2020s). A note on the overall study: The study examined how self-reactive, shared T-cell receptor alpha chains are generated in the human thymus.

On this clone: The antigen it recognizes is unknown. Base qualities are not at hand, and no much larger clone is one base apart.

V lost 2 bases and J lost 4 bases, and the count of bases not matched to a germline gene is 4. Spanning cysteine to phenylalanine, the CDR3 consists of 15 amino acids. Only the CDR3 portion is preserved as DNA: 45 bases, with reading frame beginning at the first base. CDR1 and CDR2 were assigned from the germline V gene (reference sequence) as MNHNY and SVGAGI. Library generation was performed with the immunoSEQ multiplex PCR assay. The immuneACCESS repertoire file appears here via TCRdb, limited to in-frame rearrangements. These files lack a portion of the clones; in checked studies, under half of the deficit traces to unresolved V genes, and the cause of the others is not known. Across this sample there are hundreds of thousands of clones, with 87% seen only once. The ten largest clones take up 0.009% to 0.0095% of the sample. Another study also made use of these data, one on human thymus T cells. Per the second study: The donors were immunologically healthy infants in Finland who had open corrective cardiac surgery for congenital heart defects. The thymus tissue came from surgical resects taken out during corrective cardiac surgery. Both the thymic and the peripheral blood repertoires appeared to show biased V and J gene segment usage. The related research reported highly overlapping thymic TCR repertoires among unrelated individuals. The study used seven to nine infant thymus samples plus four related peripheral blood samples to characterize TCR alpha and beta repertoires. Donor ages ranged from about 6 to 244 days, and the cohort comprised five to seven male and a couple of female infants. Thymocytes were freed from the tissue by mechanical means and kept at -70 degrees C as pellets of roughly 10-32 million cells. A QIAsymphony instrument was used to extract genomic DNA from the frozen cell pellets. The immunoSEQ multiplex PCR assay was used to amplify the TCRB and TCRAD loci from a standardized amount of quality-controlled genomic DNA. The amplicons covered the V(D)J region and were long enough to include the CDR3 and to identify the V and J genes. Through the commercial immunoSEQ service, the amplicons were sequenced on an Illumina platform. Primer bias and sequencing errors were corrected as previously described, and TCRAD and TCRB definitions were based on the IMGT database. Analysis of the repertoires was done with immunoSEQ Analyzer 3.0 and VDJTools and included basic statistics, V/J segment usage, diversity estimates, rarefaction and pairwise overlap. Diversity was estimated with Chao1, ChaoE, Efron-Thisted, Shannon and inverse Simpson indices, and also on datasets down-sampled to the smallest sample. Repertoire overlap was determined by strict matching of CDR3 nucleotide sequence, V gene and J gene, and Jaccard-based multidimensional scaling clustering was applied. Thymus samples yielded on average around 800,000 unique TCRB clonotypes, compared with roughly 76,000 from blood samples.

The sequenced sample consisted of thymocytes. This clonotype was sampled from a boy in the first two years of life with a congenital heart defect. Donor details come from another sample of the same person, matched by shared clones. Recombination linked TRBV6-6 to TRBJ2-5; 10 bases in the junction line up with TRBD1. In nucleotides, the sequence is TGTGCCAGCAGTTACGAGAGGGACAGGGGAGAGACCCAGTACTTC. Translation gives CASSYERDRGETQYF.